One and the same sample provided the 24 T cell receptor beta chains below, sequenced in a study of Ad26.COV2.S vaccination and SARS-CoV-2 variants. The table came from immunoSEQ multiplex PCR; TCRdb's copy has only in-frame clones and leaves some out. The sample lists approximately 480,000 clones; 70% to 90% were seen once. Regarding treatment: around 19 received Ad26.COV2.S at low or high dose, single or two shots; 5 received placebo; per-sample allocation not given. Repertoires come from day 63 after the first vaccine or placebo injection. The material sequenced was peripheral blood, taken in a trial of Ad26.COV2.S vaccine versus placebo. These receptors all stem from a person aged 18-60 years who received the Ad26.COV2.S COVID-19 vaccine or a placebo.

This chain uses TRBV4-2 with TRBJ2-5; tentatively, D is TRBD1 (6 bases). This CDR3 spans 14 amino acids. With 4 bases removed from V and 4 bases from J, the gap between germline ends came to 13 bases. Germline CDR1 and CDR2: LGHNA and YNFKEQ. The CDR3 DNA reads TGTGCCAGCAGCCCGCAGGACAGTATAGAGACCCAGTACTTC. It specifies CASSPQDSIETQYF.

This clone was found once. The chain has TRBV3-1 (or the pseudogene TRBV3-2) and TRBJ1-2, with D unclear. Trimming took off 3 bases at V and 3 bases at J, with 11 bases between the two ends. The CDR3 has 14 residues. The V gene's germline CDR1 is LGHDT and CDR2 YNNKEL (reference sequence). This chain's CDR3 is CASSQFSADYGYTF. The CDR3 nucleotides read TGTGCCAGCAGCCAGTTCTCAGCCGACTATGGCTACACCTTC.

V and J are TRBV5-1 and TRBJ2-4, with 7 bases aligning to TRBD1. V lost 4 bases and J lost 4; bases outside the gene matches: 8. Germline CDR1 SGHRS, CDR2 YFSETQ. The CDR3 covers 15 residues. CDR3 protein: CASSIDGTAKNIQYF. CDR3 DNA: TGCGCCAGCAGCATAGACGGGACAGCTAAAAACATTCAGTACTTC.

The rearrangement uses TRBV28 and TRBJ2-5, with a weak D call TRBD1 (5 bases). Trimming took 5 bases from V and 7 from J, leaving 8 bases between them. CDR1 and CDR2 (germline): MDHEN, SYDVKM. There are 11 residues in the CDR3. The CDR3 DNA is TGTGCCAGCAGTCAGGGTGGGACCCAGTACTTC. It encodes CASSQGGTQYF.

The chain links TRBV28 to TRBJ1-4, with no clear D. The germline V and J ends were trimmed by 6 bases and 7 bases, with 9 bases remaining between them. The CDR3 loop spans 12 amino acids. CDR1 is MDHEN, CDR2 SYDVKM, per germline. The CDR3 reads CASRPGGEKLFF. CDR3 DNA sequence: TGTGCCAGCAGGCCGGGAGGTGAAAAACTGTTTTTT.

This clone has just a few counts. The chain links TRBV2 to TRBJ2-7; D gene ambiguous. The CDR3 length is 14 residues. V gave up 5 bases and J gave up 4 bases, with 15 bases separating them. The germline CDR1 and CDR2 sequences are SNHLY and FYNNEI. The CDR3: CASSRDKFPYEQYF. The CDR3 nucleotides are TGTGCCAGCAGTCGAGACAAATTTCCGTACGAGCAGTACTTC.

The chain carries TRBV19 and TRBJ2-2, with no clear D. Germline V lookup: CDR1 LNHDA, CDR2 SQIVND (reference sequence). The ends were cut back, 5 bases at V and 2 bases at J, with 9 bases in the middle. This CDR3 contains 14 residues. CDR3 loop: CASSLKANTGELFF. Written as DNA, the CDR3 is TGTGCCAGTAGTCTTAAAGCAAACACCGGGGAGCTGTTTTTT.

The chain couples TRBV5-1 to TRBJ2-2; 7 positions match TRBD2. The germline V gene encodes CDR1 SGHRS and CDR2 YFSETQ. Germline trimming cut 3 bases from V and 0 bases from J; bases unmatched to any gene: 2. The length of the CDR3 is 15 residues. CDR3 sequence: CASSWGGANTGELFF. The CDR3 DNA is TGCGCCAGCAGCTGGGGAGGGGCGAACACCGGGGAGCTGTTTTTT.

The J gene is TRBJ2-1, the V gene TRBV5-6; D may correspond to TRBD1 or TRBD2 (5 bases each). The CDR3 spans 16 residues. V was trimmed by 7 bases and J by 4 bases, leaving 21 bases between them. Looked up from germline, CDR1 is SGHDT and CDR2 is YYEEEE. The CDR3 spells CASSTEGQRRYNEQFF. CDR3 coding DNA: TGTGCCAGCTCAACAGAGGGGCAGAGAAGGTACAATGAGCAGTTCTTC.

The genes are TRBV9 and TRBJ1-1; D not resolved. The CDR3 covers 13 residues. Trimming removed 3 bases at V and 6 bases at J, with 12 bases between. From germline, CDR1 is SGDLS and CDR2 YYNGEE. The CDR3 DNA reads TGTGCCAGCAGCGCCGGTTTTGGGGCTGAAGCTTTCTTT. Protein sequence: CASSAGFGAEAFF.

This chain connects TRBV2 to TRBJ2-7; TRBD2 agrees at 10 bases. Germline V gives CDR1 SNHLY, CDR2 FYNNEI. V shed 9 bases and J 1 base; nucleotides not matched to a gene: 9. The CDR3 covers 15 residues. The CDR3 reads CARGTSADGSYEQYF. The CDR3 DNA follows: TGTGCCAGAGGGACTAGCGCCGACGGGTCCTACGAGCAGTACTTC.

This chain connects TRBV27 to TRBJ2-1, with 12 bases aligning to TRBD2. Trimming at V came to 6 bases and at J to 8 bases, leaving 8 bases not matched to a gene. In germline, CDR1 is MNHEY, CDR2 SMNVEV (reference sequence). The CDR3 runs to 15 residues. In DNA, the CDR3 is TGTGCCAGCAGCCCAACTAGCGGGAGGTTCTATGAGCAGTTCTTC. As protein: CASSPTSGRFYEQFF.

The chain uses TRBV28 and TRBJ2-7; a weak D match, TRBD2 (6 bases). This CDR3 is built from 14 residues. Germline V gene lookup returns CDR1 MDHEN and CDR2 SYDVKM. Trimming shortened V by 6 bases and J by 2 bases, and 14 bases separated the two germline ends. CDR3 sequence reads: CASSPGGVPYEQYF. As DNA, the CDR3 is TGTGCCAGCAGCCCGGGCGGGGTTCCCTACGAGCAGTACTTC.

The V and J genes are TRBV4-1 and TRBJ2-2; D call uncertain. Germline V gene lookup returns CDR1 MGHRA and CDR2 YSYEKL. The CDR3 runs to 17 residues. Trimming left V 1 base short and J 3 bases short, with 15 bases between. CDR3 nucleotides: TGCGCCAGCAGCCAAGCGATTGACCGGGTCCACACCGGGGAGCTGTTTTTT. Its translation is CASSQAIDRVHTGELFF.

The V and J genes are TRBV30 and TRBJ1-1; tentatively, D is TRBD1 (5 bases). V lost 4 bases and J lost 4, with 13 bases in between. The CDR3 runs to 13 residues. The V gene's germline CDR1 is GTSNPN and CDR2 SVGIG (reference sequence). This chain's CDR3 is CAWNAYRGTEAFF. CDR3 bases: TGTGCCTGGAACGCCTATAGGGGCACTGAAGCTTTCTTT.

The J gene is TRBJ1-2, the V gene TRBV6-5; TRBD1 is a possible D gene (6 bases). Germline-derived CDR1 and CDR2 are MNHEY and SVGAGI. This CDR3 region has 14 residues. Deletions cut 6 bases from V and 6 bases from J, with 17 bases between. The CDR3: CASSPPGGLNGYTF. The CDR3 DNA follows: TGTGCCAGCAGCCCGCCGGGGGGCTTGAATGGCTACACCTTC.

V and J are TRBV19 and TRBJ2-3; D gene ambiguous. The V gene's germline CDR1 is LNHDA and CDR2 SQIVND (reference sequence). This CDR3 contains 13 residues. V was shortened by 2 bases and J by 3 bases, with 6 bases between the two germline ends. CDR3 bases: TGTGCCAGTAGTATAACAGCGACAGATACGCAGTATTTT. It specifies CASSITATDTQYF.

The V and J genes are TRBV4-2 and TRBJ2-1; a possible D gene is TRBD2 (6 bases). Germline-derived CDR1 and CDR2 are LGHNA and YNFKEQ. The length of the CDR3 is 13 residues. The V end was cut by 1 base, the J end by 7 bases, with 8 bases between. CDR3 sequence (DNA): TGTGCCAGCAGCCAAGCTGGGGGGAATGAGCAGTTCTTC. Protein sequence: CASSQAGGNEQFF.

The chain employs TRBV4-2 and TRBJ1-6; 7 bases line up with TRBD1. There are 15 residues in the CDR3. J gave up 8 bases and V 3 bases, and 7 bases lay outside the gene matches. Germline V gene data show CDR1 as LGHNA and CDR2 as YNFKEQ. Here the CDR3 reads CASSQRQGGDSPLHF. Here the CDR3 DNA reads TGTGCCAGCAGCCAGCGACAGGGAGGGGATTCACCCCTCCACTTT.

CDR3 in amino acids: CASSPVAPDTQYF. Here the CDR3 DNA reads TGTGCCAGCTCACCGGTGGCCCCAGATACGCAGTATTTT. V gene TRBV18 combines with J gene TRBJ2-3; D gene uncertain. Trimming took off 3 bases at V and 4 bases at J, with 8 bases between the two ends. The CDR3 consists of 13 residues. Germline CDR1 is KGHSH and CDR2 is LQKENI.

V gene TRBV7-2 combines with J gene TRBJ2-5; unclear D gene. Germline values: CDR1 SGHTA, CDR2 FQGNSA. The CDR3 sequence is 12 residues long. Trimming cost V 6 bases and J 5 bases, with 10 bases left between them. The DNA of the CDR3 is TGTGCCAGCAGTGCGGACCGGGAGACCCAGTACTTC. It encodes CASSADRETQYF.

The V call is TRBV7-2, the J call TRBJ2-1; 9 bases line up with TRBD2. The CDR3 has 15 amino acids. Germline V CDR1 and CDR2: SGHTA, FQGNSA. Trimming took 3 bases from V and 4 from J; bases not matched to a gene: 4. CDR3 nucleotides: TGTGCCAGCAGCTTTGCTCTAGCGGGATACAATGAGCAGTTCTTC. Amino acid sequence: CASSFALAGYNEQFF.

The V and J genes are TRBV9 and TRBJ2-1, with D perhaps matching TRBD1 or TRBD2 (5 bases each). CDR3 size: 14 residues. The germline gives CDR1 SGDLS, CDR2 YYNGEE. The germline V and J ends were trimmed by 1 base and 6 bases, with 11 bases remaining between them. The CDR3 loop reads CASSVNAGSNEQFF. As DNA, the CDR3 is TGTGCCAGCAGCGTAAATGCAGGGAGCAATGAGCAGTTCTTC.

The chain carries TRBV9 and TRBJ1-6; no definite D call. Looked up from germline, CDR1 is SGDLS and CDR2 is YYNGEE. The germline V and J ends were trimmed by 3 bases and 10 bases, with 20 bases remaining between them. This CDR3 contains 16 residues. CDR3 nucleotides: TGTGCCAGCAGCGCCCTGATGTCCCCTCGGGGATCACCCCTCCACTTT. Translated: CASSALMSPRGSPLHF.